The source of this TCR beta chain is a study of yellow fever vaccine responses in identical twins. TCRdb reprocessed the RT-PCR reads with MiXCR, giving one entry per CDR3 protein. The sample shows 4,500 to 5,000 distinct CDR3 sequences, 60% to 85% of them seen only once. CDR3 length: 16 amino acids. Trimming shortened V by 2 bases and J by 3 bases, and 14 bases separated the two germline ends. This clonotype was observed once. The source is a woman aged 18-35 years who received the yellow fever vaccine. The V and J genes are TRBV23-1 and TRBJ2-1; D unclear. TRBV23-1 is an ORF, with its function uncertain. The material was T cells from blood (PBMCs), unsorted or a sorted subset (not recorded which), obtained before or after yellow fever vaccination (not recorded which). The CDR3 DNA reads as TGCGCCAGCAGTCAACCCGAAACAGTGGACTACAATGAGCAGTTCTTC. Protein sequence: CASSQPETVDYNEQFF.